This T cell receptor beta chain comes out of a study of long-term antiretroviral therapy in people with HIV. Researchers ran immunoSEQ v3.0 at survey level. The target of sequencing was about 40,000-50,000 T-cell genomes per sample. Assay: immunoSEQ multiplex PCR; the TCRdb copy retains only in-frame clones and omits some. This sample has about 35,000 clones; 85% to 95% occur once, and the top ten carry 3.6%. Germline V CDR1 and CDR2: SGDLS, YYNGEE. V dropped 4 bases and J dropped 4 bases, with 17 bases sitting between them. The CDR3 contains 15 residues. Whole-study findings and limits: Information pertaining to ART adherence, viral resistance or therapeutic modifications was not obtained. With ART, diversity went up but was still lower than in transplant donor controls. The study found narrower CDR3 length ranges in HIV repertoires than in controls.

Turning to this clone: Its antigen remains unidentified.

The chain combines TRBV9 with TRBJ1-1; D is uncertain. This clonotype was sampled from a woman aged 45-60 years with HIV. The sequences come from unsorted PBMCs, collected 4.1 years after starting antiretroviral therapy. The CDR3 DNA follows: TGTGCCAGCAGCAGAGAAGGTTACGGGAGCACTGAAGCTTTCTTT. This gives the protein CASSREGYGSTEAFF.